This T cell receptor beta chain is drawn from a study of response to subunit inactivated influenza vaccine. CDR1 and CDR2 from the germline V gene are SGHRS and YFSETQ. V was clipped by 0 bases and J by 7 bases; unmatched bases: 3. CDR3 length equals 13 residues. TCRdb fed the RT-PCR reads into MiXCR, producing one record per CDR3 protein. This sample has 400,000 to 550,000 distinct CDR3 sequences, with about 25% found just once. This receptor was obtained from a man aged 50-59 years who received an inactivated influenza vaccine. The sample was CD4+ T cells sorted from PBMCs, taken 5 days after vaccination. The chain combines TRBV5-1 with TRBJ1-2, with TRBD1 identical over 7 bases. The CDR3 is CASSLGDSPGYTF. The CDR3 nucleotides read TGCGCCAGCAGCTTGGGGGACAGCCCTGGCTACACCTTC. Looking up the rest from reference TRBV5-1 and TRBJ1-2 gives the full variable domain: KAGVTQTPRYLIKTRGQQVTLSCSPISGHRSVSWYQQTPGQGLQFLFEYFSETQRNKGNFPGRFSGRQFSNSRSEMNVSTLELGDSALYLCASSLGDSPGYTFGSGTRLTVV.